The next 10 T cell receptor beta chains were all read from a single sample in a study of T-cell memory formation after mild COVID-19. TCRdb passed the 5' RACE reads through MiXCR, listing each CDR3 protein once. The sample has 400,000 to 550,000 distinct CDR3 sequences, about 23% seen once. Sequencing used PBMCs or a T cell subset sorted from them (not recorded which). Receptor source: an adult woman who had mild COVID-19 (a few samples of this study predate the infection). Cell type and time point are not known.

This clonotype was seen a handful of times. The rearrangement links TRBV11-2 to TRBJ1-6; D is ambiguous. The CDR3 is 12 residues long. Trimming removed 4 bases at V and 6 bases at J, with 4 bases between. Germline values: CDR1 SGHAT, CDR2 FQNNGV. DNA for the CDR3: TGTGCCAGCAGCTGGGGTAATTCACCCCTCCACTTT. This sequence encodes CASSWGNSPLHF.

This clonotype has just a few counts. The rearrangement links TRBV24-1 to TRBJ2-3, with D possibly being TRBD2 (6 bases). From germline, CDR1 is KGHDR and CDR2 SFDVKD. V was cut by 3 bases and J by 6 bases, with 15 bases left in between. The CDR3 covers 15 residues. CDR3 in amino acids: CATSDLGRREDTQYF. CDR3 nucleotide sequence: TGTGCCACCAGTGATCTCGGACGGAGGGAGGATACGCAGTATTTT.

There are a few counts of this clonotype. CDR3 coding DNA: TGTGCCAGCAGCTTACTAGTCGACAGGAACAATGAGCAGTTCTTC. It encodes CASSLLVDRNNEQFF. The chain employs TRBV7-9 and TRBJ2-1, with D perhaps matching TRBD1 (6 bases). CDR1 is SEHNR and CDR2 is FQNEAQ in the germline V gene (reference sequence). The CDR3 sequence is 15 residues long. The germline V and J ends were trimmed by 2 bases and 5 bases, with 13 bases remaining between them.

This clonotype occurred many times. V gene TRBV9 combines with J gene TRBJ2-1; 9 bases agree with TRBD2. Per the germline V gene, CDR1 is SGDLS and CDR2 is YYNGEE. V was clipped by 4 bases and J by 5 bases; unmatched bases: 10. This CDR3 spans 16 amino acids. As DNA, the CDR3 is TGTGCCAGCAGCCCCAGAGTAGCGGGGGCTAACAATGAGCAGTTCTTC. This gives the protein CASSPRVAGANNEQFF.

The V and J genes are TRBV5-4 and TRBJ2-7; unclear D gene. Trimming removed 4 bases at V and 3 bases at J, with 23 bases between. CDR3 length: 17 residues. The germline V gene encodes CDR1 SGHNT and CDR2 YYREEE (reference sequence). CDR3 in amino acids: CASSVKGPLSSFYEQYF. In DNA, the CDR3 is TGTGCCAGCAGCGTAAAAGGACCTCTGAGCTCCTTCTACGAGCAGTACTTC. The full variable domain, completed using reference TRBV5-4 and TRBJ2-7, is ETGVTQSPTHLIKTRGQQVTLRCSSQSGHNTVSWYQQALGQGPQFIFQYYREEENGRGNFPPRFSGLQFPNYSSELNVNALELDDSALYLCASSVKGPLSSFYEQYFGPGTRLTVT.

The rearrangement links TRBV18 to TRBJ2-2; 7 bases agree with TRBD2. Germline loops: CDR1 KGHSH, CDR2 LQKENI. CDR3 length equals 17 residues. Losses at the gene ends were 0 bases for V and 1 base for J; bases not matched to a gene: 5. The CDR3 here is CASSPPSLAENTGELFF. The CDR3 region has the DNA TGTGCCAGCTCACCACCGTCCCTAGCGGAGAACACCGGGGAGCTGTTTTTT.

This sequence joins TRBV27 and TRBJ1-6, with 10 bases aligning to TRBD1. J was trimmed by 5 bases and V by 5 bases; bases with no gene match: 3. The CDR3 has 15 residues. CDR1 and CDR2 (germline): MNHEY, SMNVEV (reference sequence). The CDR3 nucleotides read TGTGCCAGCAGTACCGGGACAGGGGATAATTCACCCCTCCACTTT. Protein product: CASSTGTGDNSPLHF.

This clonotype was counted a few times. This chain connects TRBV7-9 to TRBJ2-5; D gene ambiguous. CDR3 size: 15 residues. Between the trimmed V and J ends, which lost 4 bases and 2 bases, there was a span of 14 bases. Germline CDR1 and CDR2: SEHNR and FQNEAQ (reference sequence). The CDR3 DNA is TGTGCCAGCAGCTCATCGGTCTGGATTCAAGAGACCCAGTACTTC. Encoded protein: CASSSSVWIQETQYF. The full variable domain, rest sourced from reference TRBV7-9 and TRBJ2-5, is DTGVSQNPRHKITKRGQNVTFRCDPISEHNRLYWYRQTLGQGPEFLTYFQNEAQLEKSRLLSDRFSAERPKGSFSTLEIQRTEQGDSAMYLCASSSSVWIQETQYFGPGTRLLVL.

This clonotype came up a few times. The J gene is TRBJ1-2, the V gene TRBV20-1; possible D gene TRBD1, 6 bases. The CDR3 runs 14 residues. Germline V gene data show CDR1 as DFQATT and CDR2 as SNEGSKA (reference sequence). V was trimmed by 5 bases and J by 0 bases, leaving 13 bases between them. The CDR3 nucleotides read TGCAGTGCTGATCCACAGGGCACTAACTATGGCTACACCTTC. Protein: CSADPQGTNYGYTF.

This clonotype showed up just a few times. CDR3 in DNA: TGCAGTGCTGGGGACAGGGTGGGCAATCAGCCCCAGCATTTT. Its protein is CSAGDRVGNQPQHF. This sequence joins TRBV20-1 and TRBJ1-5, with 9 bases identical to TRBD1. CDR1 and CDR2 from the germline V gene are DFQATT and SNEGSKA (reference sequence). Germline trimming cut 5 bases from V and 2 bases from J; bases unmatched to any gene: 4. The CDR3 covers 14 residues.